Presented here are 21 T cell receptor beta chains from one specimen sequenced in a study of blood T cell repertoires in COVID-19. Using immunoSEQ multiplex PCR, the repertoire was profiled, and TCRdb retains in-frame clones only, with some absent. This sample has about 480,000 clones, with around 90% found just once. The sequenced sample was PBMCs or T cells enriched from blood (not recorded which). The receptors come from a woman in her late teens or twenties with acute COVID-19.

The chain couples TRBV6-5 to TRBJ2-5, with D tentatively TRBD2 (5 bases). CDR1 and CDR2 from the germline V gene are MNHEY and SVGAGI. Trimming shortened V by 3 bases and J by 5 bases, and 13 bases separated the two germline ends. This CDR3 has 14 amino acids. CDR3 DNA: TGTGCCAGCAGTTATGGGCAGGACTGGGAGACCCAGTACTTC. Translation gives CASSYGQDWETQYF.

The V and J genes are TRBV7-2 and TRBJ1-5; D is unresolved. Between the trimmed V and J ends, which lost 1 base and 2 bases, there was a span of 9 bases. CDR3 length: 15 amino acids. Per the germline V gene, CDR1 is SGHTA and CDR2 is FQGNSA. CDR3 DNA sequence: TGTGCCAGCAGCTTAGTTCTTCAGGGCAATCAGCCCCAGCATTTT. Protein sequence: CASSLVLQGNQPQHF. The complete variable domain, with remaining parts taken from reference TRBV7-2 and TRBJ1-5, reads GAGVSQSPSNKVTEKGKDVELRCDPISGHTALYWYRQSLGQGLEFLIYFQGNSAPDKSGLPSDRFSAERTGGSVSTLTIQRTQQEDSAVYLCASSLVLQGNQPQHFGDGTRLSIL.

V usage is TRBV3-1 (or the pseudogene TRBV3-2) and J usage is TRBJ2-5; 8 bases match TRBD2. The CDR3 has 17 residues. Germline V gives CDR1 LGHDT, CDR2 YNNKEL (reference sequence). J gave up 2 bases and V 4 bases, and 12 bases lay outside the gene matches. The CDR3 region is CASSLKRTSRQQETQYF. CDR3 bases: TGTGCCAGCAGCCTAAAAAGGACTAGCAGACAGCAAGAGACCCAGTACTTC.

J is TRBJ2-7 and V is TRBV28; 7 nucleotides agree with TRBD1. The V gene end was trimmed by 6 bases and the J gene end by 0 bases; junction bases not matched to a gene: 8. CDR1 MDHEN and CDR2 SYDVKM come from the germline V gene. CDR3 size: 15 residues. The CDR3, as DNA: TGTGCCAGCAGATCAGGACAGGTTGGCTCCTACGAGCAGTACTTC. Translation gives CASRSGQVGSYEQYF.

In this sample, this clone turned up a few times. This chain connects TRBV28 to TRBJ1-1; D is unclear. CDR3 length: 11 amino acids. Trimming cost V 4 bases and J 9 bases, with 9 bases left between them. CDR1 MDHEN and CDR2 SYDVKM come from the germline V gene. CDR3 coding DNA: TGTGCCAGCAGTTCGGGTCCTAAAGCTTTCTTT. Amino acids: CASSSGPKAFF.

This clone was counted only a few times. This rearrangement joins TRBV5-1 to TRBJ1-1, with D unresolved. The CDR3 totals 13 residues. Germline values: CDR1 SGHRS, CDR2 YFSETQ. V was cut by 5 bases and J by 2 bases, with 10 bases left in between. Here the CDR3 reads CASSVEFNTEAFF. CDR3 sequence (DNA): TGCGCCAGCAGTGTTGAGTTCAACACTGAAGCTTTCTTT.

The CDR3 region is CARTPDRVTDTQYF. Here the CDR3 DNA reads TGTGCCAGAACCCCCGACAGGGTGACAGATACGCAGTATTTT. The chain carries TRBV2 and TRBJ2-3; 7 positions match TRBD1. CDR3 size: 14 residues. Per germline, CDR1 SNHLY and CDR2 FYNNEI. V dropped 9 bases and J dropped 3; count of bases not matched to a gene: 9.

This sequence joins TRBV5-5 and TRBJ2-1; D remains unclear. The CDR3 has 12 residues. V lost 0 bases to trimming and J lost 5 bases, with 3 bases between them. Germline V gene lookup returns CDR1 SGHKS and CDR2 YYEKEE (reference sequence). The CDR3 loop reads CASSLADNEQFF. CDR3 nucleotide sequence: TGTGCCAGCAGCTTGGCGGACAATGAGCAGTTCTTC.

CDR3 DNA sequence: TGCGCCAGCAGCCAAGAAGCGGTTTCCTACAATGAGCAGTTCTTC. Its translation is CASSQEAVSYNEQFF. The genes are TRBV4-3 and TRBJ2-1, with D possibly matching TRBD2 (5 bases). Between the trimmed V and J ends, which lost 0 bases and 1 base, there was a span of 7 bases. Germline loops: CDR1 LGHNA, CDR2 YSLEER. The CDR3 length is 15 residues.

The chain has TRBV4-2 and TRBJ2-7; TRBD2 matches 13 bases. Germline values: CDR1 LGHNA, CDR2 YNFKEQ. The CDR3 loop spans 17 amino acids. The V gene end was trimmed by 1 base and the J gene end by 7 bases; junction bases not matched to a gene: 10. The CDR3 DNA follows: TGTGCCAGCAGCCAAGCTTTCGGACTAGCGGGGGAAGATGAGCAGTACTTC. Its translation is CASSQAFGLAGEDEQYF.

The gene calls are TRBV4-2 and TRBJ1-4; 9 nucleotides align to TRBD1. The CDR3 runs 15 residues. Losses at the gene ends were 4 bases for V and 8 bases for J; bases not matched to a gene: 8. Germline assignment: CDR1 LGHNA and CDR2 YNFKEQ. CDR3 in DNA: TGTGCCAGCAGCCGGTCAGGGACAGGGATGGAAAAACTGTTTTTT. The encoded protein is CASSRSGTGMEKLFF.

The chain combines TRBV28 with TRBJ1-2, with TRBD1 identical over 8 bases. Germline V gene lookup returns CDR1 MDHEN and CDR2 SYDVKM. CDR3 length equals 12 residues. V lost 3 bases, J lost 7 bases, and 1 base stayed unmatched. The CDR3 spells CASSLTGVGYTF. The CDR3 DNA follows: TGTGCCAGCAGTTTGACAGGGGTTGGCTACACCTTC.

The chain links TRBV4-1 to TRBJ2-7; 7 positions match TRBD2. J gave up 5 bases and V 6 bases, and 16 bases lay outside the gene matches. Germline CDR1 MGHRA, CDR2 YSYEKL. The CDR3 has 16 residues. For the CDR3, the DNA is TGCGCCAGCAGGCAACGACCCGGGACTATCACCGACGAGCAGTACTTC. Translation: CASRQRPGTITDEQYF.

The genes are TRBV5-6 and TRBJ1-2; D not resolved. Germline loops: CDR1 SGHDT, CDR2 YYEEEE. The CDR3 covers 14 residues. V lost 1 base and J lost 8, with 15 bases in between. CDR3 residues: CASSLTQAPGGYTF. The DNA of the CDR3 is TGTGCCAGCAGCTTGACTCAGGCTCCGGGAGGCTACACCTTC.

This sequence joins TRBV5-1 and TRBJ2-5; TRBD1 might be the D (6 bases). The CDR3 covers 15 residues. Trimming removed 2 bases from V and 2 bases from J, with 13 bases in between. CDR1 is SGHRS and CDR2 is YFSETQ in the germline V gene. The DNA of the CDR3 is TGCGCCAGCAGCTTCTTAACAGGGCCACAAGAGACCCAGTACTTC. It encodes CASSFLTGPQETQYF.

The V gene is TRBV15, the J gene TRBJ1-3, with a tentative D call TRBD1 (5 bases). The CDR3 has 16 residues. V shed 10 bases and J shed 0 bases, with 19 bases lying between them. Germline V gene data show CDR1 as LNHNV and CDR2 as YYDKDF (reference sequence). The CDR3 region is CAIGSGGANSGNTIYF. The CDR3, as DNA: TGTGCCATAGGGTCCGGAGGGGCTAACTCTGGAAACACCATATATTTT. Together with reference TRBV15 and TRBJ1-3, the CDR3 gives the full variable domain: DAMVIQNPRYQVTQFGKPVTLSCSQTLNHNVMYWYQQKSSQAPKLLFHYYDKDFNNEADTPDNFQSRRPNTSFCFLDIRSPGLGDTAMYLCAIGSGGANSGNTIYFGEGSWLTVV.

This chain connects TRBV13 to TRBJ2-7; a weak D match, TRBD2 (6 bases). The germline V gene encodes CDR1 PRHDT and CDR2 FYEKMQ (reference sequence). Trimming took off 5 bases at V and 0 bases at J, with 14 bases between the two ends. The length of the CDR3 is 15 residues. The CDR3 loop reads CASSRSGLSSYEQYF. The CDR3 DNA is TGTGCCAGCAGCCGCAGCGGGTTGAGCTCCTACGAGCAGTACTTC.

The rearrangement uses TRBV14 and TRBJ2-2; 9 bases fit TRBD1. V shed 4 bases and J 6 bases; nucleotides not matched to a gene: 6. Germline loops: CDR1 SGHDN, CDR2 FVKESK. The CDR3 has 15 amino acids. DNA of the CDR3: TGTGCCAGCAGCCGGCCGGGACAGGGATCCGGGGAGCTGTTTTTT. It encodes CASSRPGQGSGELFF.

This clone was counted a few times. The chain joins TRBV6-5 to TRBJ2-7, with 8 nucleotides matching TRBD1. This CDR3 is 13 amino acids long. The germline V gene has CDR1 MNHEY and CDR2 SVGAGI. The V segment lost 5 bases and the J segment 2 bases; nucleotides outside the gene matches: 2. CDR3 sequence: CASSKGQAYEQYF. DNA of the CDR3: TGTGCCAGCAGTAAGGGACAGGCCTACGAGCAGTACTTC.

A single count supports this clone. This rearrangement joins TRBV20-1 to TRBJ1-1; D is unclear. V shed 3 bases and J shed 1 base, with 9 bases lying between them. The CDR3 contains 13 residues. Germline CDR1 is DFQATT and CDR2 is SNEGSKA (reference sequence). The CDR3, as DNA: TGCAGTGCTAGTCTGACACGGAACACTGAAGCTTTCTTT. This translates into CSASLTRNTEAFF.

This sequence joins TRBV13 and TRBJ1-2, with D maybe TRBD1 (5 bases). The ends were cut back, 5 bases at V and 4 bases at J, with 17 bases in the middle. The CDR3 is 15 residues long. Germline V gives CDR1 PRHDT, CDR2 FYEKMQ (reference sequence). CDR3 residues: CASSPTFQGSYGYTF. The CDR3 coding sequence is TGTGCCAGCAGCCCGACGTTTCAGGGTTCCTATGGCTACACCTTC. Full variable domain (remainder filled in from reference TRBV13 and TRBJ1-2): AAGVIQSPRHLIKEKRETATLKCYPIPRHDTVYWYQQGPGQDPQFLISFYEKMQSDKGSIPDRFSAQQFSDYHSELNMSSLELGDSALYFCASSPTFQGSYGYTFGSGTRLTVV.